This T cell receptor (beta chain) was found in a study of blood T cell repertoires in COVID-19. For the study at large: Samples came from the United States, Italy and Spain, spanning acute and convalescent COVID-19. In each case, the material was cDNA or gDNA derived from T cells, B-cell-depleted T cells, or PBMCs.

The CDR3 has 16 residues. Trimming took off 5 bases at V and 2 bases at J, with 16 bases between the two ends. Germline CDR1 is SGHAT and CDR2 is FQNNGV. Study processing details: Nucleated cell number was recorded as an estimate derived from reference gene primer amplification. The table came from immunoSEQ multiplex PCR; TCRdb's copy has only in-frame clones and leaves some out. The V and J calls and the clone size are those of that table, but D and trimming were determined from the DNA. This sample has fewer than 150,000 clones, with 81% found just once. Sequencing was done on a sample of peripheral blood. J is TRBJ1-3 and V is TRBV11-2; tentatively, D is TRBD1 (6 bases). The TCR originated in a man over 45 with acute or convalescent COVID-19. CDR3 DNA: TGTGCCAGCAGCAGCCTCACAGGGAAAGCTGGAAACACCATATATTTT. It is translated as CASSSLTGKAGNTIYF.